This is a list of T cell receptor beta chains from one sample in a study of T cells in localized non-small cell lung cancer. Using immunoSEQ multiplex PCR, the repertoire was profiled, and TCRdb retains in-frame clones only, with some absent. The sample records about 70,000 clones, roughly 84% being singletons. The sequences come from peripheral blood, collected before any cancer treatment. These TCRs come from a female donor older than 55 with stage I lung adenocarcinoma. CDR3s leave out the opening cysteine and the closing phenylalanine or tryptophan.

v_call: TRBV7-3; j_call: TRBJ1-4; cdr3_aa: ASSSHHRGGNEKLF
v_call: TRBV5-5; j_call: TRBJ2-3; cdr3_aa: ASSRGTSGFTDTQY
v_call: TRBV5-1; j_call: TRBJ1-2; cdr3_aa: ASSADGRNYGYT
v_call: TRBV11-3; j_call: TRBJ1-4; cdr3_aa: ASRLGSPGEKLF
v_call: TRBV7-8; j_call: TRBJ2-1; cdr3_aa: ASSSSPGTGKF
v_call: TRBV6-5; j_call: TRBJ2-7; cdr3_aa: ASSESVEQY
v_call: TRBV6-1; j_call: TRBJ2-3; cdr3_aa: ASSATGGSLRGTDTQY
v_call: TRBV29-1; j_call: NA; cdr3_aa: SALWRTNSYNEQF
v_call: TRBV29-1; j_call: TRBJ2-2; cdr3_aa: SVARGVAGDTGELF
v_call: TRBV14; j_call: TRBJ2-6; cdr3_aa: ASSQSAGANVLT
v_call: TRBV10-3; j_call: TRBJ1-1; cdr3_aa: AISEVTGQGGRTEAF
v_call: TRBV5-1; j_call: TRBJ2-1; cdr3_aa: ASSQSYNEQF
v_call: TRBV9; j_call: TRBJ2-5; cdr3_aa: ASSDGTSGGASETQY
v_call: TRBV19; j_call: TRBJ1-2; cdr3_aa: ASSTYMPGYYT
v_call: TRBV19; j_call: TRBJ1-1; cdr3_aa: ASSPWTRNTEAF
v_call: TRBV10-1; j_call: TRBJ2-2; cdr3_aa: ARQGWTELF
v_call: TRBV28; j_call: TRBJ1-5; cdr3_aa: ASSRSNQPQH
v_call: TRBV14; j_call: TRBJ2-5; cdr3_aa: ASSQEQARTQY
v_call: TRBV11-3; j_call: TRBJ2-1; cdr3_aa: ASSPGTGYDNEQF
v_call: TRBV4-1; j_call: TRBJ1-2; cdr3_aa: ASSQPGQGGYGYT
v_call: TRBV5-1; j_call: TRBJ2-1; cdr3_aa: ASGPRAGGYNEQF
v_call: TRBV15; j_call: TRBJ2-7; cdr3_aa: ATSRDRSYEQY
v_call: TRBV7-2; j_call: TRBJ2-1; cdr3_aa: ASSLESRGYNEQF
v_call: TRBV18; j_call: TRBJ1-1; cdr3_aa: ASSRARVNTEAF
v_call: TRBV19; j_call: TRBJ2-2; cdr3_aa: ASSIVRANTGELF
v_call: TRBV2; j_call: TRBJ1-5; cdr3_aa: ASSERHRNQPQH
v_call: TRBV6-1; j_call: TRBJ1-6; cdr3_aa: ASSPDREGWSPLH
v_call: TRBV18; j_call: TRBJ2-2; cdr3_aa: ASSSGRGTGELF
v_call: TRBV5-5; j_call: TRBJ2-1; cdr3_aa: ASSSYREDEQF
v_call: TRBV18; j_call: TRBJ1-1; cdr3_aa: ASSPGNGEAF
v_call: TRBV6-5; j_call: TRBJ1-4; cdr3_aa: ASSYSLTNEKLF
v_call: TRBV19; j_call: TRBJ1-5; cdr3_aa: ASSIDRVGYQPQH
v_call: TRBV6-6; j_call: TRBJ2-7; cdr3_aa: ASGGYSYEQY
v_call: TRBV27; j_call: TRBJ1-2; cdr3_aa: ATFDRLNYGYT
v_call: TRBV9; j_call: TRBJ2-3; cdr3_aa: ASSVEGLAGEGTDTQY
v_call: TRBV6-4; j_call: TRBJ1-2; cdr3_aa: ASSAWDSPREGYT
v_call: TRBV7-2; j_call: TRBJ1-5; cdr3_aa: ASSLVAGNQPQH
v_call: TRBV11-2; j_call: TRBJ2-5; cdr3_aa: ASSLRLAGAGETQY
v_call: TRBV4-1; j_call: TRBJ2-6; cdr3_aa: ASSPLPTGRNTNVLT
v_call: TRBV5-6; j_call: TRBJ2-1; cdr3_aa: ASSLTDSPYNEQF
v_call: TRBV5-1; j_call: TRBJ1-2; cdr3_aa: ASSFTGVGGYT
v_call: TRBV19; j_call: TRBJ2-3; cdr3_aa: ASSKREGDTQY
v_call: TRBV4-1; j_call: TRBJ2-7; cdr3_aa: ASSQEGGQGAYEQY
v_call: TRBV7-9; j_call: TRBJ2-2; cdr3_aa: ASTGAGTGELF
v_call: TRBV7-2; j_call: TRBJ2-7; cdr3_aa: ASSKTSGDTYEQY
v_call: TRBV29-1; j_call: TRBJ1-3; cdr3_aa: SVTGNERNTIY
v_call: TRBV18; j_call: TRBJ2-5; cdr3_aa: ASSPLGLAGGRQETQY
v_call: TRBV6-4; j_call: TRBJ2-3; cdr3_aa: ASSDGFSTDTQY